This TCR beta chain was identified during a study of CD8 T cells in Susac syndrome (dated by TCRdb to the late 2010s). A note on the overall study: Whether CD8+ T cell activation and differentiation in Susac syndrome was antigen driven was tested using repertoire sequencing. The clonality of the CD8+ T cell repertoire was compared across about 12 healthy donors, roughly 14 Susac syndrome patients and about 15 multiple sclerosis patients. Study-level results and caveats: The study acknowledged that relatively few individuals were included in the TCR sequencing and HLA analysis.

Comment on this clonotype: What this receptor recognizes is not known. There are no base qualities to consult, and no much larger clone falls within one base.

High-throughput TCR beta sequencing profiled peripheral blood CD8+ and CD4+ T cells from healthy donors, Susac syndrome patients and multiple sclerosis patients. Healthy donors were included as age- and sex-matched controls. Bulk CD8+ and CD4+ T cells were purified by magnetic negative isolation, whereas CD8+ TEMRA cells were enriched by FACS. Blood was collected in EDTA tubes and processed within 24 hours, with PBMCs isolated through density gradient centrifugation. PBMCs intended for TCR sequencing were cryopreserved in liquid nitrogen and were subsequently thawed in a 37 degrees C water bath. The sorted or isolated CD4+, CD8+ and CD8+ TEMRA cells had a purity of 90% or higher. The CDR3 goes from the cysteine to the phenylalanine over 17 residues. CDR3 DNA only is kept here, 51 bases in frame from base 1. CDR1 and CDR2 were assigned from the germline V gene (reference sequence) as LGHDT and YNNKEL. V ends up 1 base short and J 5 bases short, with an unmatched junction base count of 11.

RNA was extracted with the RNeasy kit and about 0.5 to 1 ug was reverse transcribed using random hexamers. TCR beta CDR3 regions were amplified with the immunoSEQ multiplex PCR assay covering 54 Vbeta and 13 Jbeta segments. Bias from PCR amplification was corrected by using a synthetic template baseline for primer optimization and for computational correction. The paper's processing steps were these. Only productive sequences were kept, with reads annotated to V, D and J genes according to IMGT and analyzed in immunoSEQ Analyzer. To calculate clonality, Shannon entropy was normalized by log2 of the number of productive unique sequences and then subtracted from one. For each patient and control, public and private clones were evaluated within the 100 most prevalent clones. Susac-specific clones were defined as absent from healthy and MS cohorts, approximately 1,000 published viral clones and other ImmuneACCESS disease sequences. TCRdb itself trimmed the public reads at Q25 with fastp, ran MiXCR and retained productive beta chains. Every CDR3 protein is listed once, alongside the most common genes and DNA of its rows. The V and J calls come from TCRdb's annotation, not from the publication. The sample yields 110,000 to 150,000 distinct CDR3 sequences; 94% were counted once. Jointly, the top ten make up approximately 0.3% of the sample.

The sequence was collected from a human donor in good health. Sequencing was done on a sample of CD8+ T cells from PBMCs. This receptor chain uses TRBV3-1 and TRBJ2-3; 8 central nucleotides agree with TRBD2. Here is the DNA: TGTGCCAGCAGCCAAGTATTATATCGGGAGGGCAGAGATACGCAGTATTTT. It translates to CASSQVLYREGRDTQYF.